The source of this T cell receptor beta chain is a study of T cells after yellow fever vaccination. From germline, CDR1 is MNHEY and CDR2 SVGAGI. V lost 0 bases and J lost 4, with 12 bases in between. The CDR3 is made up of 16 amino acids. In TCRdb, the 5' RACE reads were re-called with MiXCR into one record per CDR3 protein. The sample shows 300,000 to 400,000 distinct CDR3 sequences, over 8.5% of them seen only once. The chain has TRBV6-5 and TRBJ2-2; maybe TRBD2 (6 bases). The source material was CD4+ T cells sorted from PBMCs, sampled 45 days after the yellow fever booster vaccination. The receptor's source is a man between 18 and 35 years old who received the YFV17D yellow fever vaccine. CDR3 coding DNA: TGTGCCAGCAGTTACTCCCCCCAGCGGGTCACCGGGGAGCTGTTTTTT. This gives the protein CASSYSPQRVTGELFF.